Sequencing of this TCR beta chain was carried out in a study of shared T cell receptors in the human thymus. CDR3 size: 13 residues. Germline lookup yields CDR1 MNHEY and CDR2 SVGAGI. Trimming removed 6 bases from V and 1 base from J, with 9 bases in between. Produced via immunoSEQ multiplex PCR; TCRdb's table is partial and in-frame only. The table has approximately 730,000 clones, 70% to 90% seen once. These same data were also listed under a study on human thymus T cells. That investigation notes: Thymus was obtained from resections taken during corrective heart surgery.

Sequenced input: thymocytes. The chain recombines TRBV6-5 with TRBJ1-1, with D perhaps TRBD1 (5 bases). The TCR sequence derives from a girl in the first two years of life with a congenital heart defect. In DNA, the CDR3 is TGTGCCAGCAGATCTCAGGGGAACACTGAAGCTTTCTTT. Its protein is CASRSQGNTEAFF.